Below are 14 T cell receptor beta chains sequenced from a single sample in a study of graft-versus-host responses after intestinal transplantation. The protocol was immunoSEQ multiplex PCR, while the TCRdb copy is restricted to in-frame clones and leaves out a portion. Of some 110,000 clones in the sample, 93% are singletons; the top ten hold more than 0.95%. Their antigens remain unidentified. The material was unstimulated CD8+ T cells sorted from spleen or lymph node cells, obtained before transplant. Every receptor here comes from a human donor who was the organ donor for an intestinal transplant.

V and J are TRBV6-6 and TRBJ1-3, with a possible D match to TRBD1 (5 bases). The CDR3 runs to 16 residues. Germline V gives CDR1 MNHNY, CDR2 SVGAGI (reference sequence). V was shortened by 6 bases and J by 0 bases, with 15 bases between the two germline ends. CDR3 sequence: CASRRGRPHSGNTIYF. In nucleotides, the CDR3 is TGTGCCAGCAGAAGGGGCAGACCCCACTCTGGAAACACCATATATTTT.

CDR3 DNA sequence: TGTGCCAGCGCGGTTAACGTGATGGATGAGCAGTTCTTC. This sequence encodes CASAVNVMDEQFF. The V call is TRBV6-5, the J call TRBJ2-1; no definite D call. Germline CDR1 and CDR2: MNHEY and SVGAGI. V shed 8 bases and J shed 8 bases, with 16 bases lying between them. The CDR3 consists of 13 residues.

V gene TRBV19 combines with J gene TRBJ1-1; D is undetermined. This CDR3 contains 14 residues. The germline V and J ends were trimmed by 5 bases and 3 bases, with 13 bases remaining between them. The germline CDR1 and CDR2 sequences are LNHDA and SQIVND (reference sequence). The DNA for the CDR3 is TGTGCCAGTAGTCGGTACTTAGGGCACACTGAAGCTTTCTTT. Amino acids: CASSRYLGHTEAFF. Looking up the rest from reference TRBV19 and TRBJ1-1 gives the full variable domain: DGGITQSPKYLFRKEGQNVTLSCEQNLNHDAMYWYRQDPGQGLRLIYYSQIVNDFQKGDIAEGYSVSREKKESFPLTVTSAQKNPTAFYLCASSRYLGHTEAFFGQGTRLTVV.

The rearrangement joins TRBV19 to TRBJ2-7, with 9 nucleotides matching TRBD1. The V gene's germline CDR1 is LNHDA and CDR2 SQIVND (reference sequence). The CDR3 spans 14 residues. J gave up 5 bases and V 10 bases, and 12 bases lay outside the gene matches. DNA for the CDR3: TGTGCCACCACCCAAGGGACAGGGCTCAACGAGCAGTACTTC. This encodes CATTQGTGLNEQYF.

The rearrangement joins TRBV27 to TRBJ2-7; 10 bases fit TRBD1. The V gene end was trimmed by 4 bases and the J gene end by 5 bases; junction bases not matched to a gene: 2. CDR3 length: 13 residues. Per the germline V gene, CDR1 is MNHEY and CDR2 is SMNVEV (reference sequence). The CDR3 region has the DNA TGTGCCAGCAGTTCGGGGACAGGGGACGAGCAGTACTTC. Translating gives CASSSGTGDEQYF.

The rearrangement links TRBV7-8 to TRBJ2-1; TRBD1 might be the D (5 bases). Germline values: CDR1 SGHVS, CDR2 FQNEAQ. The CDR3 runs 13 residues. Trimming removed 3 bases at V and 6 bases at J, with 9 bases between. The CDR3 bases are TGTGCCAGCAGCTTCGCAGGGTCCAATGAGCAGTTCTTC. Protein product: CASSFAGSNEQFF.

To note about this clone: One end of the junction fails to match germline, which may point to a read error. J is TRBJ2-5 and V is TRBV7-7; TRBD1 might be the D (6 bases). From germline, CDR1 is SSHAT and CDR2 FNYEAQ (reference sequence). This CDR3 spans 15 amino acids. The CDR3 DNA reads TGTGCTAGCAGCTTAGAAACAGGGTCACAAGAGACCCAGTACTTC. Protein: CASSLETGSQETQYF.

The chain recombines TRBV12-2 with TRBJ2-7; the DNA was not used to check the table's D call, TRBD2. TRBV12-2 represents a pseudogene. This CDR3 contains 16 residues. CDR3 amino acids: CASRPVGLTAIREQYF. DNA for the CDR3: TGTGCAAGTCGCCCAGTGGGACTCACCGCGATTAGAGAGCAGTACTTC.

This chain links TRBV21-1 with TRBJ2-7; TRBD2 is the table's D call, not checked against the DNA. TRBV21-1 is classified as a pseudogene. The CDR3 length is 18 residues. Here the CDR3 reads CASSKARFLRDPSYEQYF. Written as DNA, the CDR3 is TGTGCCAGCAGCAAAGCAAGGTTCCTGCGGGATCCCTCCTACGAGCAGTACTTC.

This CDR3 is CASSSGQEYEQYF. The CDR3 bases are TGTGCCAGCAGTTCGGGACAGGAATACGAGCAGTACTTC. The rearrangement links TRBV28 to TRBJ2-7; 8 bases are a match to TRBD1. The V gene end was trimmed by 4 bases and the J gene end by 4 bases; junction bases not matched to a gene: 3. Germline-derived CDR1 and CDR2 are MDHEN and SYDVKM. CDR3 size: 13 residues.

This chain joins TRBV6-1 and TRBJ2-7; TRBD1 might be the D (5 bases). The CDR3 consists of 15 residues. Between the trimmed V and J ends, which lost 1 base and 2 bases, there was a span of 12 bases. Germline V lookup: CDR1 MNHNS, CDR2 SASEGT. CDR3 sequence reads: CASSEDPTGTYEQYF. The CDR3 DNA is TGTGCCAGCAGTGAAGACCCCACAGGTACCTACGAGCAGTACTTC.

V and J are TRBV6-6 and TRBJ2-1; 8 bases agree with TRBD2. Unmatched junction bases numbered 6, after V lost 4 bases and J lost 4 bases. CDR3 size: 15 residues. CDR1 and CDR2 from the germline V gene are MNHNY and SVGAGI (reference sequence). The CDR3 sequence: CASSLWPSGYNEQFF. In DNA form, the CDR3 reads TGTGCCAGCAGTTTATGGCCTAGCGGGTACAATGAGCAGTTCTTC.

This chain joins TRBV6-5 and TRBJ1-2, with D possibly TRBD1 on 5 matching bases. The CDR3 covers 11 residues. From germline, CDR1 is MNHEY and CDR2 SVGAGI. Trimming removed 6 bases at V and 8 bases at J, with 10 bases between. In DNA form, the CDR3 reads TGTGCCAGCAGGTACGGGGGAGGCTACACCTTC. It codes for CASRYGGGYTF.

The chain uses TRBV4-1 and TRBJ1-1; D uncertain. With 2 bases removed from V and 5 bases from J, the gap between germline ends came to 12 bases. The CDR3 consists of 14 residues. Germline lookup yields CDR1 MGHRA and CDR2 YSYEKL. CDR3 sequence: CASSQKDLGTEAFF. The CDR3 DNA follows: TGCGCCAGCAGCCAAAAAGATTTAGGAACTGAAGCTTTCTTT.